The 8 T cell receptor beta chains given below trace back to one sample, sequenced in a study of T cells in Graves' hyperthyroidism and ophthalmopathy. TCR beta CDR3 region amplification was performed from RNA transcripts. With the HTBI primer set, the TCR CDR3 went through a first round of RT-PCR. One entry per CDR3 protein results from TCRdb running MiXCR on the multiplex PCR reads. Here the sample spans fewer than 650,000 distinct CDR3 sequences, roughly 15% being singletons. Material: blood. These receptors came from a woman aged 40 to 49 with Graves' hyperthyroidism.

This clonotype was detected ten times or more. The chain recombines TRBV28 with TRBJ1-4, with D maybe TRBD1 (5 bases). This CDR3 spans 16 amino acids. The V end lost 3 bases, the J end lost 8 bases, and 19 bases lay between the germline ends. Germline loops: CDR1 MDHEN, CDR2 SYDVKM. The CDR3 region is CASSFGGAPSYEKLFF. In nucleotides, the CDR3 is TGTGCCAGCAGTTTCGGGGGAGCCCCCTCTTACGAAAAACTGTTTTTT.

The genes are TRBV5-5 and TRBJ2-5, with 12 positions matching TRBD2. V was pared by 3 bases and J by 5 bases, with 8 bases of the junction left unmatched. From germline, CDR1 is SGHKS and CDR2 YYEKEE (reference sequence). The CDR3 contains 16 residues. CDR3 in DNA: TGTGCCAGCAGCTCTAGACTAGCGGGAGCCGGGGAGACCCAGTACTTC. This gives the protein CASSSRLAGAGETQYF.

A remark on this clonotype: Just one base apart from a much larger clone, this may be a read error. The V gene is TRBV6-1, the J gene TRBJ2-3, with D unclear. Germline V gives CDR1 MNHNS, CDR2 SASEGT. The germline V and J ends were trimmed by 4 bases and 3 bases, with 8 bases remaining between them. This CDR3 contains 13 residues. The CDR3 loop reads CASSGIGTDTQYF. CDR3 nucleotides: TGTGCCAGCAGTGGAATTGGGACAGATACGCAGTATTTT.

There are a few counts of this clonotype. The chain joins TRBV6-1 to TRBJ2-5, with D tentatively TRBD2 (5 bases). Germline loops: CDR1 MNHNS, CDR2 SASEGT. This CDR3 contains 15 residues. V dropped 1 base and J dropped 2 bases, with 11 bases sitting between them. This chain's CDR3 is CASSEVPLAQETQYF. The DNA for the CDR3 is TGTGCCAGCAGTGAAGTCCCCCTAGCTCAAGAGACCCAGTACTTC.

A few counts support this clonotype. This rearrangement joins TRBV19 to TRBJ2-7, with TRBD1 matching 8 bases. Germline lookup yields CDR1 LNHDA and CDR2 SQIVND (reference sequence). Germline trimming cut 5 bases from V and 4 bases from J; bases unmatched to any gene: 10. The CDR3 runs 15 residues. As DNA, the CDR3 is TGTGCCAGTAGTCCTACCGGGACAGGAGAATACGAGCAGTACTTC. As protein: CASSPTGTGEYEQYF. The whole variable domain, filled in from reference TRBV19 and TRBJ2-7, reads DGGITQSPKYLFRKEGQNVTLSCEQNLNHDAMYWYRQDPGQGLRLIYYSQIVNDFQKGDIAEGYSVSREKKESFPLTVTSAQKNPTAFYLCASSPTGTGEYEQYFGPGTRLTVT.

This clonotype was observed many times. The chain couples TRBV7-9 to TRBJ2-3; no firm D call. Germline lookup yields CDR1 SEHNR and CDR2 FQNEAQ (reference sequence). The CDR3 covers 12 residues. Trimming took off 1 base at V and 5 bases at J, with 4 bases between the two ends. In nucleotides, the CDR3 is TGTGCCAGCAGCTTAGACATAGATACGCAGTATTTT. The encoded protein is CASSLDIDTQYF.

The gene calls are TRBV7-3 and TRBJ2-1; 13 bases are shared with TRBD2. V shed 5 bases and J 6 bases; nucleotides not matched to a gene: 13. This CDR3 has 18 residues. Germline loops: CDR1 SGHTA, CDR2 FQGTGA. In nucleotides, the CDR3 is TGTGCCAGCAGCCCCACCCGTGGACTAGCGGGAGAGGGCAATGAGCAGTTCTTC. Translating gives CASSPTRGLAGEGNEQFF. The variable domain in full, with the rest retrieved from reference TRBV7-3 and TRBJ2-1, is GAGVSQTPSNKVTEKGKYVELRCDPISGHTALYWYRQSLGQGPEFLIYFQGTGAADDSGLPNDRFFAVRPEGSVSTLKIQRTERGDSAVYLCASSPTRGLAGEGNEQFFGPGTRLTVL.

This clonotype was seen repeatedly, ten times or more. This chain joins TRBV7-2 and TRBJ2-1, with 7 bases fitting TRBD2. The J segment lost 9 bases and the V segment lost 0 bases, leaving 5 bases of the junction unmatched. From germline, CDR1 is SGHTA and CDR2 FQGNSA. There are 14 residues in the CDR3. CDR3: CASSLALRESEQFF. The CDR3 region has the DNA TGTGCCAGCAGCTTAGCATTGCGGGAGAGTGAGCAGTTCTTC. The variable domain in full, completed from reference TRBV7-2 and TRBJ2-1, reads GAGVSQSPSNKVTEKGKDVELRCDPISGHTALYWYRQSLGQGLEFLIYFQGNSAPDKSGLPSDRFSAERTGGSVSTLTIQRTQQEDSAVYLCASSLALRESEQFFGPGTRLTVL.